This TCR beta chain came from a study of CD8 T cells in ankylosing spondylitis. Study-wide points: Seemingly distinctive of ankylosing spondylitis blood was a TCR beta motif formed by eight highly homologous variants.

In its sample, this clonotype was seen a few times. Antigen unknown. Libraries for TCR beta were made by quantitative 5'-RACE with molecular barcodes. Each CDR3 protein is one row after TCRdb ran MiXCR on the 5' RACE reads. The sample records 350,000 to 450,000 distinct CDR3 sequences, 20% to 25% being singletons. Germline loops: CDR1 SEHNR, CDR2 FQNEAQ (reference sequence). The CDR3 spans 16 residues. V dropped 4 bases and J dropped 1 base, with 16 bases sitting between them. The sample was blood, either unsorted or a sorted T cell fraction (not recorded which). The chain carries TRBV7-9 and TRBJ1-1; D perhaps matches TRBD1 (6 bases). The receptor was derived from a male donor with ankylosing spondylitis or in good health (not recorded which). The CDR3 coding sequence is TGTGCCAGCAGCTCGGTAGGGGGGCTGAAGAACACTGAAGCTTTCTTT. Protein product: CASSSVGGLKNTEAFF.